A selection of T cell receptor beta chains follows, all from one sample in a study of beta chain features in type 1 diabetes. Data came from immunoSEQ multiplex PCR; TCRdb stores just in-frame clones and leaves some out. The sample yields 640,000 or so clones, around an eighth seen once. The specimen sequenced was naive CD4+ T cells from blood. The receptors originated from a man between 18 and 29 years old with type 1 diabetes. Each CDR3 is given with its conserved first and last residue. A D gene is named only where the DNA matches it firmly. Some rows have no size entry. The others give once, few or many, or a class for an expanded clone.

size: -
V: TRBV7-7
D: -
J: TRBJ2-1
CDR3: CASSLGSYNEQFF
DNA: TGTGCTAGCAGCTTGGGCTCCTACAATGAGCAGTTCTTC

size: few
V: TRBV20-1
D: TRBD1
J: TRBJ2-7
CDR3: CSAGTAYEQYF
DNA: TGCAGTGCAGGGACAGCCTACGAGCAGTACTTC

size: -
V: TRBV28
D: -
J: TRBJ1-2
CDR3: CASSLVDYGYTF
DNA: TGTGCCAGCAGTTTGGTCGACTATGGCTACACCTTC

size: -
V: TRBV5-4
D: -
J: TRBJ1-1
CDR3: CASSSKQGVNTEAFF
DNA: TGTGCCAGCAGCTCTAAACAGGGCGTGAACACTGAAGCTTTCTTT

size: -
V: TRBV28
D: TRBD2
J: TRBJ2-5
CDR3: CAISGGGQETQYF
DNA: TGTGCCATAAGCGGGGGCGGGCAAGAGACCCAGTACTTC

size: few
V: TRBV9
D: -
J: TRBJ1-1
CDR3: CASSLTGMNTEAFF
DNA: TGTGCCAGCAGCCTTACAGGCATGAACACTGAAGCTTTCTTT

size: -
V: TRBV2
D: -
J: TRBJ2-7
CDR3: CASRSGTFYEQYF
DNA: TGTGCCAGCAGGTCCGGGACTTTCTACGAGCAGTACTTC

size: -
V: TRBV6-6
D: -
J: TRBJ1-1
CDR3: CASSPGGMNTEAFF
DNA: TGTGCCAGCAGCCCAGGAGGGATGAACACTGAAGCTTTCTTT

size: -
V: TRBV6-1
D: -
J: TRBJ2-2
CDR3: CASTMTRTNTGELFF
DNA: TGTGCCAGCACTATGACACGAACGAACACCGGGGAGCTGTTTTTT

size: -
V: TRBV2
D: -
J: TRBJ2-3
CDR3: CASSRNGGPSTDTQYF
DNA: TGTGCCAGCAGTAGGAACGGGGGGCCTAGCACAGATACGCAGTATTTT

size: few
V: TRBV2
D: -
J: TRBJ2-4
CDR3: CASSAAAAPRGHQYF
DNA: TGTGCCAGCAGCGCCGCCGCGGCCCCCAGGGGACATCAGTACTTC

size: -
V: TRBV7-9
D: -
J: TRBJ1-1
CDR3: CASSLGVGNTEAFF
DNA: TGTGCCAGCAGCTTAGGGGTAGGGAACACTGAAGCTTTCTTT

size: few
V: TRBV18
D: -
J: TRBJ2-7
CDR3: CASSPGRGVNSYEQYF
DNA: TGTGCCAGCTCACCGGGTCGGGGAGTTAACTCCTACGAGCAGTACTTC

size: -
V: TRBV7-7
D: -
J: TRBJ2-2
CDR3: CASSLDYSSLSGELFF
DNA: TGTGCCAGCAGCTTAGATTACAGTTCCTTGAGCGGGGAGCTGTTTTTT

size: -
V: TRBV19
D: -
J: TRBJ1-1
CDR3: CASIRGSEAFF
DNA: TGTGCCAGTATAAGGGGGTCTGAAGCTTTCTTT

size: -
V: TRBV6-5
D: -
J: TRBJ2-7
CDR3: CASSIAGSGRGEQYF
DNA: TGTGCCAGCAGCATCGCGGGATCGGGCCGGGGCGAGCAGTACTTC

size: few
V: TRBV6-5
D: TRBD2
J: TRBJ2-3
CDR3: CASSYGLAGGDTQYF
DNA: TGTGCCAGCAGCTACGGACTAGCGGGGGGTGATACGCAGTATTTT

size: few
V: TRBV10-3
D: -
J: TRBJ2-6
CDR3: CAIRGAAGANVLTF
DNA: TGTGCCATCAGAGGAGCAGCTGGGGCCAACGTCCTGACTTTC

size: few
V: TRBV19
D: TRBD1
J: TRBJ1-6
CDR3: CASTPTGLRSPLHF
DNA: TGTGCCAGTACCCCGACAGGGCTCAGGTCACCCCTCCACTTT

size: -
V: TRBV28
D: -
J: TRBJ2-4
CDR3: CASSGMPQGAKNIQYF
DNA: TGTGCCAGCAGTGGGATGCCACAAGGCGCCAAAAACATTCAGTACTTC

size: few
V: TRBV27
D: TRBD1
J: TRBJ1-2
CDR3: CASRPGTGGHYGYTF
DNA: TGTGCCAGCAGGCCCGGGACAGGCGGGCACTATGGCTACACCTTC

size: few
V: TRBV6-5
D: -
J: TRBJ1-4
CDR3: CATFGGGLFF
DNA: TGTGCCACCTTCGGGGGGGGACTGTTTTTT

size: few
V: TRBV9
D: -
J: TRBJ1-4
CDR3: CASSPGMLVEKLFF
DNA: TGTGCCAGCAGCCCTGGGATGTTGGTCGAAAAACTGTTTTTT

size: -
V: TRBV2
D: -
J: TRBJ1-1
CDR3: CASSDLGLSAFF
DNA: TGTGCCAGCAGTGATCTTGGGCTTTCAGCTTTCTTT

size: -
V: TRBV4-1
D: TRBD1
J: TRBJ1-1
CDR3: CASSQGDRENTEAFF
DNA: TGCGCCAGCAGCCAAGGGGACAGGGAGAACACTGAAGCTTTCTTT

size: -
V: TRBV4-2
D: -
J: TRBJ1-1
CDR3: CASSQDQGRPEAFF
DNA: TGTGCCAGCAGCCAAGATCAGGGTAGGCCTGAAGCTTTCTTT

size: few
V: TRBV5-4
D: TRBD1
J: TRBJ2-1
CDR3: CASSLGVGQGFYNEQFF
DNA: TGTGCCAGCAGCTTGGGTGTGGGACAGGGCTTCTACAATGAGCAGTTCTTC

size: -
V: TRBV29-1
D: -
J: TRBJ2-3
CDR3: CSARGPSTDTQYF
DNA: TGCAGCGCGAGGGGTCCTAGCACAGATACGCAGTATTTT

size: few
V: TRBV30
D: -
J: TRBJ1-4
CDR3: CAWTAGIREKLFF
DNA: TGTGCCTGGACTGCAGGGATCCGTGAAAAACTGTTTTTT

size: few
V: TRBV27
D: -
J: TRBJ2-3
CDR3: CASSLDNTDTQYF
DNA: TGTGCCAGCAGTTTAGACAACACAGATACGCAGTATTTT

size: few
V: TRBV5-1
D: TRBD1
J: TRBJ1-2
CDR3: CASSAGQGSNYGYTF
DNA: TGCGCCAGCAGCGCCGGACAGGGATCTAACTATGGCTACACCTTC

size: -
V: TRBV30
D: -
J: TRBJ1-4
CDR3: CAWSWDEKLFF
DNA: TGTGCCTGGAGTTGGGACGAAAAACTGTTTTTT

size: -
V: TRBV29-1
D: -
J: TRBJ1-1
CDR3: CSANPGGLSTEAFF
DNA: TGCAGCGCAAACCCCGGGGGGCTGAGCACTGAAGCTTTCTTT

size: -
V: TRBV6-1
D: TRBD2
J: TRBJ2-5
CDR3: CASGTSGTLRETQYF
DNA: TGTGCCAGCGGGACTAGCGGGACTCTCCGGGAGACCCAGTACTTC

size: -
V: TRBV9
D: -
J: TRBJ2-5
CDR3: CASSVNSAGSEETQYF
DNA: TGTGCCAGCAGCGTAAATAGTGCAGGAAGTGAGGAGACCCAGTACTTC

size: -
V: TRBV13
D: TRBD2
J: TRBJ2-2
CDR3: CASSSTGYLGGVATGELFF
DNA: TGTGCCAGCAGCTCAACTGGGTACCTGGGAGGGGTTGCCACCGGGGAGCTGTTTTTT

size: -
V: TRBV5-4
D: -
J: TRBJ1-2
CDR3: CASSFSQGPYYGYTF
DNA: TGTGCCAGCAGCTTCTCCCAAGGGCCCTACTATGGCTACACCTTC

size: -
V: TRBV11-1
D: -
J: TRBJ1-1
CDR3: CASSLRDIAAEAFF
DNA: TGTGCCAGCAGCCTCCGGGACATTGCTGCCGAAGCTTTCTTT

size: -
V: TRBV2
D: -
J: TRBJ1-2
CDR3: CASSRENYGYTF
DNA: TGTGCCAGCAGTCGGGAGAACTATGGCTACACCTTC

size: -
V: TRBV18
D: -
J: TRBJ1-1
CDR3: CASSRYRAQDTEAFF
DNA: TGTGCCAGCTCACGGTACAGAGCCCAAGACACTGAAGCTTTCTTT

size: few
V: TRBV6-5
D: -
J: TRBJ1-2
CDR3: CASRTGGASNYGYTF
DNA: TGTGCCAGCAGAACGGGAGGGGCCTCTAACTATGGCTACACCTTC

size: -
V: TRBV28
D: -
J: TRBJ2-5
CDR3: CATMGSLLLGAQYF
DNA: TGTGCCACCATGGGTAGCCTCTTATTAGGGGCCCAGTACTTC

size: -
V: TRBV7-8
D: -
J: TRBJ2-7
CDR3: CASSRPEGYEQYF
DNA: TGTGCCAGCAGCCGACCGGAGGGTTACGAGCAGTACTTC

size: few
V: TRBV5-1
D: -
J: TRBJ1-3
CDR3: CASSLDTHGNTIYF
DNA: TGCGCCAGCAGCTTAGACACTCATGGAAACACCATATATTTT

size: -
V: TRBV19
D: -
J: TRBJ1-4
CDR3: CASRSGTKNEKLFF
DNA: TGTGCCAGCAGATCCGGGACCAAAAATGAAAAACTGTTTTTT

size: few
V: TRBV5-4
D: TRBD1
J: TRBJ2-3
CDR3: CASSRQGAGDTQYF
DNA: TGTGCCAGCAGCCGACAGGGGGCTGGAGATACGCAGTATTTT

size: -
V: TRBV30
D: -
J: TRBJ1-5
CDR3: CAWSEGQPNQPQHF
DNA: TGTGCCTGGAGTGAAGGACAGCCAAATCAGCCCCAGCATTTT